The 29 T cell receptor beta chains listed next were all sequenced from one sample in a study of T cells in Graves' hyperthyroidism and ophthalmopathy. The TCR beta CDR3 regions underwent amplification using RNA transcripts as the source. Carried out on the TCR CDR3, a first-round RT-PCR used the HTBI primer set. TCRdb reprocessed the multiplex PCR reads via MiXCR and lists one record per CDR3 protein. This table holds about half a million distinct CDR3 sequences, approximately 20% found once. The sequencing input was blood. Receptors were obtained from a man in his forties with Graves' ophthalmopathy.

This clonotype was seen a few times. J is TRBJ1-5 and V is TRBV7-8, with D possibly being TRBD1 (5 bases). CDR1 is SGHVS, CDR2 FQNEAQ, per germline. V dropped 5 bases and J dropped 5 bases, with 16 bases sitting between them. The CDR3 extends over 15 amino acids. In nucleotides, the CDR3 is TGTGCCAGCAGCGGAGGGGTAGGCGGGTATCAGCCCCAGCATTTT. This gives the protein CASSGGVGGYQPQHF.

The chain is built from TRBV10-3 and TRBJ2-1; 10 nucleotides match TRBD2. Germline trimming cut 4 bases from V and 7 bases from J; bases unmatched to any gene: 4. The CDR3 loop spans 14 amino acids. Germline V gene sequence: CDR1 ENHRY, CDR2 SYGVKD. The CDR3 reads CAISASGSGNEQFF. The CDR3, as DNA: TGTGCCATCAGTGCTAGCGGGAGTGGAAATGAGCAGTTCTTC.

This sequence joins TRBV30 and TRBJ1-4; D unresolved. V lost 3 bases to trimming and J lost 7 bases, with 15 bases between them. The CDR3 runs 14 residues. CDR1 is GTSNPN, CDR2 SVGIG, per germline (reference sequence). The CDR3 loop reads CAWSGKGWIEKLFF. CDR3 bases: TGTGCCTGGAGCGGGAAAGGTTGGATTGAAAAACTGTTTTTT.

The V call is TRBV20-1, the J call TRBJ1-2, with D uncertain. CDR3 length equals 14 residues. Looked up from germline, CDR1 is DFQATT and CDR2 is SNEGSKA (reference sequence). V lost 3 bases and J lost 3, with 14 bases in between. In DNA, the CDR3 is TGCAGTGCTAGTGGGTGGGGATTCGACTATGGCTACACCTTC. Amino acid sequence: CSASGWGFDYGYTF.

This clonotype was seen many times. V gene TRBV12-3 or TRBV12-4 combines with J gene TRBJ1-3; D might be TRBD1 (5 bases). With 6 bases removed from V and 4 bases from J, the gap between germline ends came to 16 bases. This CDR3 contains 15 residues. The CDR3 DNA reads as TGTGCCAGCAGCCCCACGGGACGGGGCGGAAACACCATATATTTT. Residues: CASSPTGRGGNTIYF.

The genes are TRBV30 and TRBJ2-3; 11 bases match TRBD2. CDR3 size: 14 residues. The trim removed 7 bases at V and 6 bases at J, leaving 9 bases unmatched. Germline CDR1 reads GTSNPN; CDR2 reads SVGIG (reference sequence). The CDR3 DNA reads as TGTGCCTTTGATACTAGCGGGGGTCTTGATACGCAGTATTTT. Translating it yields CAFDTSGGLDTQYF. Full variable domain (rest looked up from reference TRBV30 and TRBJ2-3): SQTIHQWPATLVQPVGSPLSLECTVEGTSNPNLYWYRQAAGRGLQLLFYSVGIGQISSEVPQNLSASRPQDRQFILSSKKLLLSDSGFYLCAFDTSGGLDTQYFGPGTRLTVL.

This clonotype has only a few counts. The rearrangement uses TRBV19 and TRBJ2-1, with 12 bases lining up with TRBD2. After removal of 10 bases from V and 7 bases from J, the junction contained 11 bases not matched to a gene. This CDR3 spans 15 amino acids. CDR1 LNHDA and CDR2 SQIVND come from the germline V gene (reference sequence). CDR3 protein: CATKIWTSGKNEQFF. The CDR3 DNA reads TGTGCCACCAAGATCTGGACTAGCGGGAAAAATGAGCAGTTCTTC.

At least ten counts were recorded for this clonotype. The genes are TRBV28 and TRBJ2-7; D is unresolved. This CDR3 has 11 residues. Trimming shortened V by 3 bases and J by 3 bases, and 3 bases separated the two germline ends. Germline values: CDR1 MDHEN, CDR2 SYDVKM. CDR3 region: CASSFYYEQYF. Written as DNA, the CDR3 is TGTGCCAGCAGTTTTTACTACGAGCAGTACTTC.

CDR3 bases: TGTGCCAGCAGCTCCCTTGAGGCTAGTCAAGAGACCCAGTACTTC. It specifies CASSSLEASQETQYF. The chain uses TRBV5-6 and TRBJ2-5; D call uncertain. The germline gives CDR1 SGHDT, CDR2 YYEEEE. The CDR3 runs to 15 residues. V was clipped by 3 bases and J by 2 bases, with 14 bases between them.

This clonotype was found a few times. This sequence joins TRBV28 and TRBJ1-2; unclear D gene. Germline-derived CDR1 and CDR2 are MDHEN and SYDVKM. The CDR3 spans 14 residues. The V end lost 3 bases, the J end lost 3 bases, and 11 bases lay between the germline ends. CDR3 in amino acids: CASSFRAAYYGYTF. CDR3 sequence (DNA): TGTGCCAGCAGTTTTCGAGCAGCATACTATGGCTACACCTTC.

J is TRBJ1-2 and V is TRBV7-9; no definite D call. V was pared by 2 bases and J by 7 bases, with 8 bases between. CDR1 is SEHNR, CDR2 FQNEAQ, per germline (reference sequence). The CDR3 is 12 amino acids. The CDR3 protein is CASSLKRVGYTF. CDR3 DNA: TGTGCCAGCAGCTTAAAGAGGGTTGGCTACACCTTC.

About this clonotype itself: With a much larger clone just one base away, this may be a read error. The V call is TRBV27, the J call TRBJ1-1; possibly TRBD1 for D (6 bases). The V gene's germline CDR1 is MNHEY and CDR2 SMNVEV (reference sequence). Trimming took 7 bases from V and 1 from J, leaving 13 bases between them. This CDR3 is 14 amino acids long. CDR3 in amino acids: CASKHLTGNTEAFF. As DNA, the CDR3 is TGTGCCAGCAAGCACCTGACAGGGAACACTGAAGCTTTCTTT.

This clonotype has ten or more counts. The chain employs TRBV12-3 or TRBV12-4 and TRBJ1-5, with a tentative D call TRBD1 (6 bases). The V and J ends lost 3 bases and 4 bases respectively, with 25 bases between them. The CDR3 consists of 19 residues. CDR3 region: CASSFVGGTRRVINQPQHF. CDR3 nucleotide sequence: TGTGCCAGCAGTTTTGTCGGCGGGACAAGACGGGTAATTAATCAGCCCCAGCATTTT.

This clonotype was recorded a few times. The genes are TRBV28 and TRBJ2-7; D is possibly TRBD2 (6 bases). The CDR3 is 15 amino acids. CDR1 MDHEN and CDR2 SYDVKM come from the germline V gene. With 2 bases removed from V and 1 base from J, the gap between germline ends came to 12 bases. For the CDR3, the DNA is TGTGCCAGCAGTTTAAAAGCGGCGGGGTCCTACGAGCAGTACTTC. Its translation: CASSLKAAGSYEQYF.

With regard to this clonotype: Just one base apart from a much larger clone, this may be a read error. The gene calls are TRBV30 and TRBJ1-2, with 8 positions matching TRBD1. Germline V gene lookup returns CDR1 GTSNPN and CDR2 SVGIG (reference sequence). The CDR3 contains 13 residues. CDR3: CARRLGQVAGYTF. The CDR3 DNA reads as TGTGCCCGGAGGTTGGGACAGGTTGCTGGCTACACCTTC.

V and J are TRBV10-3 and TRBJ2-1, with unresolved D. CDR1 and CDR2 from the germline V gene are ENHRY and SYGVKD. The V and J ends lost 2 bases and 8 bases respectively, with 7 bases between them. The CDR3 runs to 12 residues. CDR3 sequence reads: CAISEEVDEQFF. The CDR3 region has the DNA TGTGCCATCAGTGAGGAAGTGGATGAGCAGTTCTTC.

The chain recombines TRBV15 with TRBJ1-5; D remains unclear. Trimming took off 1 base at V and 1 base at J, with 8 bases between the two ends. The germline V gene encodes CDR1 LNHNV and CDR2 YYDKDF (reference sequence). This CDR3 has 15 residues. Here the CDR3 reads CATSRADISNQPQHF. CDR3 DNA sequence: TGTGCCACCAGCAGAGCTGACATCAGCAATCAGCCCCAGCATTTT.

The V and J genes are TRBV25-1 and TRBJ1-5; TRBD1 is a possible D gene (6 bases). The CDR3 has 14 amino acids. Germline loops: CDR1 MGHDK, CDR2 SYGVNS. Trimming stripped 2 bases from V and 6 bases from J, with 11 bases between. The CDR3 spells CASSEPGDSQPQHF. CDR3 in DNA: TGTGCCAGCAGTGAACCAGGGGATAGTCAGCCCCAGCATTTT.

The V and J genes are TRBV12-3 or TRBV12-4 and TRBJ1-1; D is unclear. The CDR3 is 13 amino acids. Trimming pared 5 bases from V and 5 bases from J, leaving 12 bases between. The CDR3 sequence: CASSGSIGTEAFF. The CDR3 DNA reads TGTGCCAGCAGTGGGTCTATAGGGACTGAAGCTTTCTTT.

V and J are TRBV7-2 and TRBJ2-1; D is unresolved. The CDR3 loop spans 14 amino acids. Deletions cut 2 bases from V and 0 bases from J, with 5 bases between. The germline gives CDR1 SGHTA, CDR2 FQGNSA. The CDR3 loop reads CASSLYSSYNEQFF. CDR3 coding DNA: TGTGCCAGCAGCTTATACAGCTCCTACAATGAGCAGTTCTTC.

V usage is TRBV28 and J usage is TRBJ1-1; 10 bases agree with TRBD1. The CDR3 runs 17 residues. Trimming at V came to 6 bases and at J to 1 base, leaving 11 bases not matched to a gene. The V gene's germline CDR1 is MDHEN and CDR2 SYDVKM. The CDR3, as DNA: TGTGCCAGCAGCATAACCGGGACAGGGGTTTGGAACACTGAAGCTTTCTTT. This translates into CASSITGTGVWNTEAFF.

V gene TRBV19 combines with J gene TRBJ2-1; 11 bases align to TRBD2. The CDR3 consists of 17 residues. Germline V gene data show CDR1 as LNHDA and CDR2 as SQIVND (reference sequence). Trimming removed 5 bases from V and 2 bases from J; junction bases left unmatched: 8. The CDR3 loop is CASSALVSGRAYNEQFF. The CDR3 region has the DNA TGTGCCAGTAGTGCGCTTGTTAGCGGGAGGGCCTACAATGAGCAGTTCTTC.

This clonotype was counted only a few times. The chain couples TRBV7-3 to TRBJ1-2; weak D call: TRBD1 (5 bases). V was trimmed by 1 base and J by 7 bases, leaving 13 bases between them. The CDR3 is made up of 14 amino acids. From germline, CDR1 is SGHTA and CDR2 FQGTGA. CDR3 sequence (DNA): TGTGCCAGCAGCTTAATGCAGGGAGGTGGTGGCTACACCTTC. Amino acid sequence: CASSLMQGGGGYTF. The full variable domain, its missing parts supplied by reference TRBV7-3 and TRBJ1-2, is GAGVSQTPSNKVTEKGKYVELRCDPISGHTALYWYRQSLGQGPEFLIYFQGTGAADDSGLPNDRFFAVRPEGSVSTLKIQRTERGDSAVYLCASSLMQGGGGYTFGSGTRLTVV.

The V gene is TRBV6-2 or TRBV6-3, the J gene TRBJ2-1, with TRBD1 identical over 8 bases. The CDR3 runs 11 residues. V shed 7 bases, J shed 12 bases, and the junction held 5 bases outside the gene matches. CDR1 and CDR2 from the germline V gene are MNHEY and SVGEGT. As DNA, the CDR3 is TGTGCCAGCATCGGACAGGGTGGGCAGTTCTTC. This codes for CASIGQGGQFF.

The chain joins TRBV12-5 to TRBJ1-5, with a possible D match to TRBD1 (5 bases). The V and J ends lost 7 bases and 5 bases respectively, with 18 bases between them. CDR1 LGHNT and CDR2 FRNRAP come from the germline V gene. The CDR3 runs to 15 residues. The DNA for the CDR3 is TGTGCTAGTGTGGCACCCGGGACTGCATATCAGCCCCAGCATTTT. Its protein is CASVAPGTAYQPQHF. Full variable domain (missing parts from reference TRBV12-5 and TRBJ1-5): DARVTQTPRHKVTEMGQEVTMRCQPILGHNTVFWYRQTMMQGLELLAYFRNRAPLDDSGMPKDRFSAEMPDATLATLKIQPSEPRDSAVYFCASVAPGTAYQPQHFGDGTRLSIL.

The V call is TRBV7-9, the J call TRBJ2-5; no definite D call. Trimming pared 1 base from V and 4 bases from J, leaving 10 bases between. The CDR3 totals 14 residues. CDR1 and CDR2 from the germline V gene are SEHNR and FQNEAQ (reference sequence). CDR3 sequence reads: CASSLVLERETQYF. DNA for the CDR3: TGTGCCAGCAGCTTAGTTCTAGAAAGAGAGACCCAGTACTTC. Variable domain in full (rest from reference TRBV7-9 and TRBJ2-5): DTGVSQNPRHKITKRGQNVTFRCDPISEHNRLYWYRQTLGQGPEFLTYFQNEAQLEKSRLLSDRFSAERPKGSFSTLEIQRTEQGDSAMYLCASSLVLERETQYFGPGTRLLVL.

This clonotype was picked up a small number of times. V and J are TRBV27 and TRBJ2-4, with 7 bases matching TRBD1. The ends lost 5 bases at V and 1 base at J; junction bases unmatched: 2. From germline, CDR1 is MNHEY and CDR2 SMNVEV (reference sequence). The CDR3 totals 14 residues. The CDR3 protein is CASSVQGAKNIQYF. The CDR3 DNA sequence: TGTGCCAGCAGTGTACAGGGGGCCAAAAACATTCAGTACTTC.

This clonotype was detected a few times. The chain carries TRBV18 and TRBJ1-1, with a weak D call TRBD1 (5 bases). The CDR3 is 15 residues long. Germline V gene sequence: CDR1 KGHSH, CDR2 LQKENI. Between the trimmed V and J ends, which lost 5 bases and 0 bases, there was a span of 13 bases. This CDR3 reads CASSFSGPLNTEAFF. The CDR3 DNA reads TGTGCCAGCTCATTCTCGGGACCCTTGAACACTGAAGCTTTCTTT. The full variable domain, rest sourced from reference TRBV18 and TRBJ1-1, is NAGVMQNPRHLVRRRGQEARLRCSPMKGHSHVYWYRQLPEEGLKFMVYLQKENIIDESGMPKERFSAEFPKEGPSILRIQQVVRGDSAAYFCASSFSGPLNTEAFFGQGTRLTVV.

This rearrangement joins TRBV20-1 to TRBJ2-1; TRBD2 might be the D (5 bases). CDR1 and CDR2 from the germline V gene are DFQATT and SNEGSKA (reference sequence). The CDR3 spans 15 residues. V lost 3 bases and J 0 bases, leaving 12 bases between the germline ends. The CDR3 here is CSARDGLFSYNEQFF. The CDR3 nucleotides read TGCAGTGCTAGGGACGGACTCTTCTCCTACAATGAGCAGTTCTTC.